The text below deals with one TCR beta chain. This clonotype was picked up many times. It has no known antigen specificity. Qualities for individual bases were not recorded, and no much larger clone is one base off. Clipping removes 4 bases from V and 10 bases from J, with 11 as the unmatched junction base count. From its cysteine to its phenylalanine, the CDR3 spans 14 amino acids. The read is trimmed to its CDR3 DNA, 42 bases read in frame from base 1. Looking up the germline V gene yields CDR1 SGDLS and CDR2 YYNGEE. TCR beta CDR3 regions were amplified from RNA transcripts for repertoire sequencing. The first round of RT-PCR was done with HTBI primers and the Qiagen OneStep RT-PCR kit, and was followed by a second round of multiplex PCR, then size selection and purification. Libraries were sequenced paired-end with 100 bp reads on an Illumina HiSeq2000. The original pipeline was this. SOAPnuke was used to process the reads, throwing out any read that had adapters, had uncalled bases, had a mean Phred below 15, or lacked an exact constant-primer or identifier match. COPE v1.2.5 was used to merge high-quality paired reads. Unique nucleotide sequences were defined as clonotypes and aligned to IMGT TRB V, D and J references using MiTCR v1.1. Analysis was restricted to V-J combinations with a frequency above 0.0001, which covered approximately 99% of repertoires. A TCR clonal expansion and chaos score per V-J combination was defined as the ratio of F50 clonal expansion to chaos observed in the TCRdist matrix. Features were reduced by Welch's t-statistics and random forest to some 13 V-J combinations, which fed a naive Bayes classifier. Thyroid-blood repertoire similarity was quantified with the Morisita-Horn index. TCRdb's own reprocessing of the public reads used fastp at Q25 and MiXCR and kept productive beta chains. CDR3 protein duplicates are merged, each entry listing the most common genes and DNA. The V and J calls and clone size are TCRdb's, not the authors'. The sample profile shows 300,000 to 400,000 distinct CDR3 sequences; about a sixth of them were found once. Over 9% of the sample is taken by the ten largest.

Ophthalmopathy patients were characterized by moderately to severely active disease, a Clinical Activity Score of at least 3, a NOSPECS grade of at least 4, and a disease duration under 3 months. Patients with other autoimmune diseases, uncontrolled infections, pregnancy or lactation were excluded from the study. Clinical symptoms, serum thyroxine, TRAb, thyroid ultrasound and orbital computed tomography formed the basis of the diagnosis. PBMCs were isolated from about 9.1 ml of fresh peripheral blood by Ficoll-Paque density gradient centrifugation. Trizol reagent was used to extract the total RNA, and its quality was then checked on an Agilent 2100 Bioanalyzer. This sample was taken from a study of Graves' ophthalmopathy and Graves' hyperthyroidism (dated by TCRdb to the late 2010s). With respect to the entire study: Peripheral blood was collected before any treatment was given, at the time of initial diagnosis. To tell Graves' ophthalmopathy apart from Graves' hyperthyroidism, and to predict which patients would progress to ophthalmopathy, the study relied on TCR beta repertoire signatures. In total, approximately 130 blood samples were TCR-sequenced: fewer than 50 ophthalmopathy, under 80 hyperthyroidism and roughly 17 hyperthyroidism-to-ophthalmopathy patients. To explore V-J signatures that separate ophthalmopathy from hyperthyroidism, a discovery set of about a hundred patients was enrolled, consisting of approximately 44 with ophthalmopathy and about 60 with stable hyperthyroidism. An independent validation cohort comprised fewer than 20 hyperthyroidism patients and some 16 patients who later progressed from hyperthyroidism to ophthalmopathy. In roughly six hyperthyroidism patients, the T-cell repertoire of thyroid tissue was compared with the T-cell repertoire of blood. Once sampling was done, hyperthyroidism patients were given methimazole at a starting dose of 30 mg daily, while ophthalmopathy patients were given high-dose intravenous methylprednisolone.

Beyond this particular receptor, the publication reports: In validation, the model predicted ophthalmopathy progression with less than 71% sensitivity and less than 80% specificity; around twelve predicted patients were CT-confirmed with GO in a median of 6.5 months. No statistical method was used to set the sample size in advance, and the investigators knew which group each participant was assigned to. Most expanded thyroid clonotypes with frequency above 0.001 were also detected in blood, suggesting blood repertoires may reflect the thyroid immune response. The 13-signature model separated ophthalmopathy from stable hyperthyroidism with over 85% sensitivity and about 81% specificity in cross-validation, and 80%/75% in the test set.

The chain is assembled from TRBV9 and TRBJ1-1; 9 bases in between match TRBD1. The TCR was taken from an adult man with Graves' ophthalmopathy. Sequenced sample: peripheral blood. The nucleotides are TGTGCCAGCAGCCTCACTTCCGGGACAGGGAGAGCTTTCTTT. This yields the protein CASSLTSGTGRAFF.